This T cell receptor (beta chain) was observed in a study of cytomegalovirus exposure and HLA in healthy donors. Primers included in the PCR were 60 Vbeta and 13 Jbeta primers. Profiled with immunoSEQ multiplex PCR; TCRdb holds only in-frame clones, not every one. The profile covers more than 95,000 clones, with 78% appearing a single time and approximately 1.7% taken by the ten largest. Unrecorded immune exposure was likely among donors, who were nominally healthy when sampled. The clonotype was recovered from a woman in her forties in good health and CMV-seronegative. Sample: PBMCs.

The CDR3 loop reads CASFPWDSSEQYF. The CDR3 nucleotides are TGTGCCAGTTTCCCATGGGACAGCTCCGAGCAGTACTTC. The gene calls are TRBV5-4 and TRBJ2-7; 7 nucleotides agree with TRBD1. The CDR3 has 13 amino acids. Trimming at V came to 8 bases and at J to 6 bases, leaving 11 bases not matched to a gene. Germline V lookup: CDR1 SGHNT, CDR2 YYREEE (reference sequence).